This is a list of T cell receptor beta chains from one sample in a study of cytomegalovirus exposure and HLA in healthy donors. Measured with immunoSEQ multiplex PCR; TCRdb has only the in-frame clones, and not every one. Of 210,000 or so clones listed, about 80% were seen once; the top ten hold about 0.58%. Sequences were obtained from PBMCs. Receptors were obtained from a woman aged 40-49 years in good health and CMV-seronegative. CDR3s include the opening cysteine and the closing phenylalanine or tryptophan.

>TRBV7-9|TRBJ2-3
CASSLSTDTQYF
>TRBV11-2|TRBJ2-1
CASSLDIQGYNEQFF
>TRBV9|TRBJ2-5
CASSTSGGPGETQYF
>TRBV5-6|TRBJ2-2
CASSLNRNTGELFF
>TRBV7-2|TRBJ2-7
CASSLGGDEQYF
>TRBV4-3|TRBJ2-2
CASSQEIQANTGELFF
>TRBV5-4|TRBJ1-1
CASSRDSSTEAFF
>TRBV4-3|TRBJ2-5
CASSQESGLGTQYF
>TRBV18|TRBJ2-5
CASSPTGSETQYF
>TRBV19|TRBJ1-1
CASQITARNTEAFF
>TRBV6-1|TRBJ1-5
CASKTGVNQPQHF
>TRBV19|TRBJ1-4
CASRIGVFNEKLFF
>TRBV6-1|TRBJ1-4
CASSEAPGTHLWGLFF
>TRBV5-4|TRBJ2-4
CASSPDRLENIQYF
>TRBV30|TRBJ1-1
CAWSNAAAAFF
>TRBV19|TRBJ2-5
CASSLAGGKETQYF
>TRBV2|TRBJ1-5
CASRGQGANQPQHF
>TRBV6-5|TRBJ1-2
CASRNGGEDGYTF
>TRBV11-2|TRBJ2-3
CASSFYGLAGYF
>TRBV10-3|TRBJ2-1
CAISEGGSQLSEQFF
>TRBV7-9|TRBJ1-2
CASSLGTGAGYTF
>TRBV18|TRBJ1-1
CASSLAYYTEAFF
>TRBV2|TRBJ1-4
CASSLQGGEKLFF
>TRBV5-1|TRBJ2-5
CASSFMVGGEETQYF